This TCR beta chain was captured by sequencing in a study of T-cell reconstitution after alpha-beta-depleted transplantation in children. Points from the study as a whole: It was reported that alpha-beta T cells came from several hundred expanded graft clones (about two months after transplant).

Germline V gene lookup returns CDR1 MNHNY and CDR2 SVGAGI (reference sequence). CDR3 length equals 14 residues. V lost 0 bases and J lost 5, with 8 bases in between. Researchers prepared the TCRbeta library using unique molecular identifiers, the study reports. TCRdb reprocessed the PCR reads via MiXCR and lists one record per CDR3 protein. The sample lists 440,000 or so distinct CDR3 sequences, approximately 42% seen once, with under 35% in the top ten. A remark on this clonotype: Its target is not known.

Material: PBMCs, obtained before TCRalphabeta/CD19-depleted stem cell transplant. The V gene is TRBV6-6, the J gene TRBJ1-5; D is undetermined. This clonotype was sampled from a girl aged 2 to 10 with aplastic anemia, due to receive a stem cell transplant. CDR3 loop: CASSYSILDQPQHF. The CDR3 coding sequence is TGTGCCAGCAGTTACTCGATCCTGGATCAGCCCCAGCATTTT.